This T cell receptor beta chain came from a study of T cells expressing NK-cell markers. Study information: Each TCR beta repertoire originated in sorted T cells that were CD3+CD56+NKG2C+, CD3+CD56+NKG2C- or CD3+CD56-NKG2C+. Just one sequenced donor of eight was HCMV-seronegative, while seven were seropositive. Study-wide results and caveats: Of the CD8+ T cell pool in roughly six donors, about 1.0-8% was accounted for by dominant NKG2C+ clonotypes.

No DNA is given; TCRdb re-called the 5' RACE reads and lists each CDR3 protein once. The sample has about 400,000 distinct CDR3 sequences. In the case of this clonotype: Its antigen is unidentified.

This CDR3 contains 14 residues. The sequence was collected from a woman between 45 and 65 years old in good health. The specimen was blood T cells: a sorted CD56 or NKG2C T cell subset, CD4+ or CD8+ T cells, or bulk PBMC T cells (not recorded which). The chain has TRBV12-3 or TRBV12-4 and TRBJ1-4; TCRdb indicates TRBD1, and absent DNA this call remains unverified. CDR3 sequence reads: CASRKTGGDEKLFF.